This T cell receptor beta chain was recovered during a study of blood T cell repertoires in COVID-19. Sequenced by immunoSEQ multiplex PCR; TCRdb stores in-frame clones only, minus some. Found here are about 330,000 clones, about nine tenths of them singletons; the top ten hold more than 9%. Comment on this clone: Sequence at one end of the junction differs from germline and may be a read error.

Resolution of symptoms, clearance, or two negative PCRs was present in recovered Cohort 3 donors. The sequenced sample was PBMCs or T cells enriched from blood (not recorded which). This clonotype originated in a woman younger than 30 who had recovered from COVID-19.

DNA of the CDR3: TGTGCCAGCACTAACAGCTATCGCTACACCTTC. Its protein is CASTNSYRYTF. V is TRBV28 and J is TRBJ1-2; no clear D. CDR3 length: 11 amino acids. Germline V gene lookup returns CDR1 MDHEN and CDR2 SYDVKM.